A single sample gave rise to the 10 T cell receptor beta chains below, sequenced in a study of beta chain features in type 1 diabetes. Every isolated RNA sample was fully reverse transcribed, so sequencing captured expressed TCRB transcripts. Libraries were prepared by immunoSEQ multiplex PCR; TCRdb keeps only in-frame clonotypes and omits some of them. The repertoire holds roughly 170,000 clones, with around an eighth as singletons. Specimen: central memory CD4+ T cells from blood. The receptors were gathered from a woman aged 18-30 years in good health.

The chain combines TRBV18 with TRBJ2-1, with D possibly matching TRBD2 (5 bases). Germline assignment: CDR1 KGHSH and CDR2 LQKENI. V was cut by 1 base and J by 0 bases, with 7 bases left in between. The length of the CDR3 is 15 residues. This CDR3 is CASSPLDSSYNEQFF. DNA of the CDR3: TGTGCCAGCTCACCACTGGACTCCTCCTACAATGAGCAGTTCTTC.

The CDR3 coding sequence is TGTGCCAGCTCACCCGGGGTTAGGAGCAATCAGCCCCAGCATTTT. This sequence encodes CASSPGVRSNQPQHF. The rearrangement uses TRBV18 and TRBJ1-5; D unclear. Trimming removed 3 bases from V and 1 base from J, with 10 bases in between. The CDR3 loop spans 15 amino acids. CDR1 and CDR2 (germline): KGHSH, LQKENI.

This clone turned up a few times. The V gene is TRBV25-1, the J gene TRBJ2-7; D gene uncertain. V gave up 6 bases and J gave up 3 bases, with 9 bases separating them. Germline CDR1 MGHDK, CDR2 SYGVNS. CDR3 length: 12 residues. The CDR3 DNA is TGTGCCAGCAGCAGAAGTCGCTACGAGCAGTACTTC. As protein: CASSRSRYEQYF.

This rearrangement joins TRBV29-1 to TRBJ2-7, with a tentative D call TRBD2 (5 bases). CDR3 length: 13 amino acids. Germline CDR1 SQVTM, CDR2 ANQGSEA. The DNA of the CDR3 is TGCAGTGCCGTGAGGGAGAGCTCCTACGAGCAGTACTTC. Its translation: CSAVRESSYEQYF.

The chain is built from TRBV9 and TRBJ1-1; 11 nucleotides line up with TRBD1. Germline lookup yields CDR1 SGDLS and CDR2 YYNGEE. This CDR3 is 17 amino acids long. With 3 bases clipped from V and 0 bases from J, the junction kept 7 bases outside the gene matches. CDR3 protein: CASSGRDRGYMNTEAFF. Here the CDR3 DNA reads TGTGCCAGCAGCGGCCGGGACAGGGGGTACATGAACACTGAAGCTTTCTTT.

This clone was found a few times. This chain links TRBV29-1 with TRBJ2-7; 9 positions agree with TRBD2. With V trimmed by 6 bases and J by 7 bases, 10 bases remained unmatched. This CDR3 spans 13 amino acids. Germline V gives CDR1 SQVTM, CDR2 ANQGSEA. CDR3: CSVAGGHVGEQYF. The CDR3 bases are TGCAGCGTAGCGGGAGGCCATGTGGGAGAGCAGTACTTC.

This chain links TRBV14 with TRBJ2-2, with D tentatively TRBD2 (6 bases). Germline V gene lookup returns CDR1 SGHDN and CDR2 FVKESK. V lost 6 bases and J 5 bases, leaving 16 bases between the germline ends. This CDR3 comprises 15 residues. The CDR3 loop reads CASSWSRGGTGELFF. CDR3 nucleotide sequence: TGTGCCAGCAGTTGGTCTCGCGGAGGGACCGGGGAGCTGTTTTTT. Full variable domain (remainder filled in from reference TRBV14 and TRBJ2-2): EAGVTQFPSHSVIEKGQTVTLRCDPISGHDNLYWYRRVMGKEIKFLLHFVKESKQDESGMPNNRFLAERTGGTYSTLKVQPAELEDSGVYFCASSWSRGGTGELFFGEGSRLTVL.

The J gene is TRBJ2-5, the V gene TRBV13; possible D gene TRBD1, 6 bases. Germline assignment: CDR1 PRHDT and CDR2 FYEKMQ (reference sequence). This CDR3 is built from 14 residues. V lost 5 bases and J lost 1, with 11 bases in between. CDR3 sequence: CASSRQGTQETQYF. CDR3 in DNA: TGTGCCAGCAGCCGGCAGGGGACCCAAGAGACCCAGTACTTC.

This chain links TRBV2 with TRBJ1-1, with D hard to call. Trimming shortened V by 7 bases and J by 6 bases, and 18 bases separated the two germline ends. This CDR3 contains 14 residues. CDR1 and CDR2 (germline): SNHLY, FYNNEI. Here the CDR3 DNA reads TGTGCCAGCATCCGACTCGATACCGGGTCTGAAGCTTTCTTT. Translation gives CASIRLDTGSEAFF.

This clone was seen a handful of times. The chain recombines TRBV2 with TRBJ1-5; 9 nucleotides agree with TRBD1. In germline, CDR1 is SNHLY, CDR2 FYNNEI. This CDR3 region has 14 residues. The V segment lost 6 bases and the J segment 6 bases; nucleotides outside the gene matches: 6. The CDR3 bases are TGTGCCAGCAGCCGGGACAGGGCAGGTCAGCCCCAGCATTTT. Translated, it gives CASSRDRAGQPQHF.